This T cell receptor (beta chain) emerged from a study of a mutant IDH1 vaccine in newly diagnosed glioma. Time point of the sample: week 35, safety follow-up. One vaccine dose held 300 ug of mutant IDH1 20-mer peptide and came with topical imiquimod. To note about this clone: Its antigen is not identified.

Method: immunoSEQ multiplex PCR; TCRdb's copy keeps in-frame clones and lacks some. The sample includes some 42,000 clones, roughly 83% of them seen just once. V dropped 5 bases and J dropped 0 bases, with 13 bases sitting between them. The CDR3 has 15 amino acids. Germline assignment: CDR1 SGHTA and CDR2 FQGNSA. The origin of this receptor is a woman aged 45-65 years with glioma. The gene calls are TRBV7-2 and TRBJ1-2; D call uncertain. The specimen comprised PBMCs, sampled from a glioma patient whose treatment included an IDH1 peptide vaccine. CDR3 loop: CASSPQTGSNYGYTF. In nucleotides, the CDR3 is TGTGCCAGCAGCCCTCAGACGGGGTCTAACTATGGCTACACCTTC. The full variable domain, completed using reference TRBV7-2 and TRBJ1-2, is GAGVSQSPSNKVTEKGKDVELRCDPISGHTALYWYRQSLGQGLEFLIYFQGNSAPDKSGLPSDRFSAERTGGSVSTLTIQRTQQEDSAVYLCASSPQTGSNYGYTFGSGTRLTVV.